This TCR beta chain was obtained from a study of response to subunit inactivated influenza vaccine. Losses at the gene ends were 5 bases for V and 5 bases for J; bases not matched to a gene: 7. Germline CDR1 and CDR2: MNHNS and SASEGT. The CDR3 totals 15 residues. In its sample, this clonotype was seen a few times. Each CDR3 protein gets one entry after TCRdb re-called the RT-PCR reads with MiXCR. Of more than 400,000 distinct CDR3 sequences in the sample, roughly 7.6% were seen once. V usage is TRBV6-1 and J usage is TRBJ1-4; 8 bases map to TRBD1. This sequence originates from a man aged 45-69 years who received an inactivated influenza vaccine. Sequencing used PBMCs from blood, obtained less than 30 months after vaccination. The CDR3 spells CASSPRTGWNEKLFF. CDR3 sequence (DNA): TGTGCCAGCAGTCCTCGGACAGGGTGGAATGAAAAACTGTTTTTT.